Described below is a single T cell receptor (beta chain) sequence and its context. As originally analysed: Scientists estimated how many nucleated cells there were by amplifying reference gene primers. Libraries were prepared by immunoSEQ multiplex PCR; TCRdb keeps only in-frame clonotypes and omits some of them. The DNA gave D and trimming, while V, J and clone size come from that table. The sample includes approximately 130,000 clones, around 78% seen only once; the top ten take roughly 10%. These data are taken from a study of blood T cell repertoires in COVID-19. Study-level background: Samples taken during acute and convalescent COVID-19 were collected in the United States, Italy and Spain.

The CDR3 runs 14 residues. Trimming removed 7 bases from V and 2 bases from J, with 17 bases in between. CDR1 and CDR2 (germline): GTSNPN, SVGIG (reference sequence). Sequenced input: peripheral blood. This sequence originates from a human donor in a cohort sampled during active COVID-19. V usage is TRBV30 and J usage is TRBJ1-1; D not certain. CDR3 nucleotides: TGTGCCTTAAACCCTTTGAGGATAAACACTGAAGCTTTCTTT. It translates to CALNPLRINTEAFF. Drawing the rest from reference TRBV30 and TRBJ1-1, the complete variable domain is SQTIHQWPATLVQPVGSPLSLECTVEGTSNPNLYWYRQAAGRGLQLLFYSVGIGQISSEVPQNLSASRPQDRQFILSSKKLLLSDSGFYLCALNPLRINTEAFFGQGTRLTVV.